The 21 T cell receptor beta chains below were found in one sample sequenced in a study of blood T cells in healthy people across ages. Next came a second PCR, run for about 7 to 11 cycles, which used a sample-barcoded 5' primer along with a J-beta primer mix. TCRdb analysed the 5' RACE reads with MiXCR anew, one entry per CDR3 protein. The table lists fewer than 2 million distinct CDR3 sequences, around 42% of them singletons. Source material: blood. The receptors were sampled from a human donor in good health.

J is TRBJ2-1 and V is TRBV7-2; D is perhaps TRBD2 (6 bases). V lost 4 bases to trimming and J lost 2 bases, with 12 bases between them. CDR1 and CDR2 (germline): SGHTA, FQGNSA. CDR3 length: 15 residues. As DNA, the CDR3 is TGTGCCAGCAGCTCTGAGCGGGTCCCCTACAATGAGCAGTTCTTC. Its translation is CASSSERVPYNEQFF.

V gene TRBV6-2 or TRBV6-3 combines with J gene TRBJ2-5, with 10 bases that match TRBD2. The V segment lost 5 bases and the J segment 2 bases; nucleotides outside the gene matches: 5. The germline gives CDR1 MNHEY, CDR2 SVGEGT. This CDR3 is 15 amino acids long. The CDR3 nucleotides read TGTGCCAGCAGTCTAGCGGGGGTGATTCAAGAGACCCAGTACTTC. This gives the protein CASSLAGVIQETQYF.

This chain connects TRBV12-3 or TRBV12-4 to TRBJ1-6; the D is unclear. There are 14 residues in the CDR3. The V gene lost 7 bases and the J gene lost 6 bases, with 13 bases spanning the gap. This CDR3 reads CASKLRAPNSPLHF. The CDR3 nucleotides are TGTGCCAGCAAACTCCGGGCCCCTAATTCACCCCTCCACTTT.

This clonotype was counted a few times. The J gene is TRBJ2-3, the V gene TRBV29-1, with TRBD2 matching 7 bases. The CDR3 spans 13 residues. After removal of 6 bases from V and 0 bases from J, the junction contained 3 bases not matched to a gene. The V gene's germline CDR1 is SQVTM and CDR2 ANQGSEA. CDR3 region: CSVTSVSTDTQYF. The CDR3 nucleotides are TGCAGCGTAACTAGCGTTAGCACAGATACGCAGTATTTT.

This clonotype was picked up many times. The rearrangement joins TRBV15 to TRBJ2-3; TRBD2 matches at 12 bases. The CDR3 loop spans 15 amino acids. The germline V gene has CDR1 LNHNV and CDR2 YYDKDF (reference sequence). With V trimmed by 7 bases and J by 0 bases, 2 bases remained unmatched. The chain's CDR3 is CATTSGGASTDTQYF. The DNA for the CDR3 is TGTGCCACCACTAGCGGGGGGGCTAGCACAGATACGCAGTATTTT.

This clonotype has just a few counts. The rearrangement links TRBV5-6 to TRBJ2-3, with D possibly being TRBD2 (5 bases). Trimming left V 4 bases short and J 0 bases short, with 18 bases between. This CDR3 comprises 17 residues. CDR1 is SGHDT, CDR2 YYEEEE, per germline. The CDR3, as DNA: TGTGCCAGCAGCCCGCGGTGGGAGTTACCTAGCACAGATACGCAGTATTTT. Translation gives CASSPRWELPSTDTQYF.

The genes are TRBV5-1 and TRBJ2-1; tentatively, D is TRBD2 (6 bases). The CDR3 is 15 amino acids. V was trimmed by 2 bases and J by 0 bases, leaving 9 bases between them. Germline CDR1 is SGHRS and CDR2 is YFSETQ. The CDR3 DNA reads TGCGCCAGCAGCTTAGAGCGGGTCTCCTACAATGAGCAGTTCTTC. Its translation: CASSLERVSYNEQFF.

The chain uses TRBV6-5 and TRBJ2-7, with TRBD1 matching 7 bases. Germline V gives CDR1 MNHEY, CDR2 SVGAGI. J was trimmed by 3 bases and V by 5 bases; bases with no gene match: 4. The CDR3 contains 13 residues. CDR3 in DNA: TGTGCCAGCAGTCTACAGGGGATCTACGAGCAGTACTTC. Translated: CASSLQGIYEQYF.

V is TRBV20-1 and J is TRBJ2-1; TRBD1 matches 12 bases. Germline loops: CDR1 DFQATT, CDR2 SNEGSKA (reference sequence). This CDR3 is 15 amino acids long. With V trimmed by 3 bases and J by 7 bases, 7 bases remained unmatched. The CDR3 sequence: CSASLRDRGLNEQFF. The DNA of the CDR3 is TGCAGTGCTAGTTTGAGGGACAGGGGGCTTAATGAGCAGTTCTTC.

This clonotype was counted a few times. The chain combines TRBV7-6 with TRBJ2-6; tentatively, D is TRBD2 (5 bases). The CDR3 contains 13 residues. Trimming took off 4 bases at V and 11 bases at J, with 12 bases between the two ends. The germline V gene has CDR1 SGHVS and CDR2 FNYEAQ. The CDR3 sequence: CASSSTGSDVLTF. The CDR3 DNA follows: TGTGCCAGCAGCTCCACTGGTAGCGACGTCCTGACTTTC. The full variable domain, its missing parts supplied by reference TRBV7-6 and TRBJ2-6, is GAGVSQSPRYKVTKRGQDVALRCDPISGHVSLYWYRQALGQGPEFLTYFNYEAQQDKSGLPNDRFSAERPEGSISTLTIQRTEQRDSAMYRCASSSTGSDVLTFGAGSRLTVL.

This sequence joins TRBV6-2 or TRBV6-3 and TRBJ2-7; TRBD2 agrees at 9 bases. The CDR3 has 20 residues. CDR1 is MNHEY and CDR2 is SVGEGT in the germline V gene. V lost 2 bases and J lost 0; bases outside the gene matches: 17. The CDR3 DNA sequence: TGTGCCAGCAGTTACCCCAAGGAAATAGCGGGGGCTTCGAGCTCCTACGAGCAGTACTTC. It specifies CASSYPKEIAGASSSYEQYF.

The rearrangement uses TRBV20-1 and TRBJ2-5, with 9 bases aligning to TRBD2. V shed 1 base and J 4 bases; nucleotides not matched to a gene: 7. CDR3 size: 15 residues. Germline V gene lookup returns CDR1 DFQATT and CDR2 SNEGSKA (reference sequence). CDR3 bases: TGCAGTGCTAGAGGCCCCGCGGGAGGGCGAGAGACCCAGTACTTC. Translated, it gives CSARGPAGGRETQYF.

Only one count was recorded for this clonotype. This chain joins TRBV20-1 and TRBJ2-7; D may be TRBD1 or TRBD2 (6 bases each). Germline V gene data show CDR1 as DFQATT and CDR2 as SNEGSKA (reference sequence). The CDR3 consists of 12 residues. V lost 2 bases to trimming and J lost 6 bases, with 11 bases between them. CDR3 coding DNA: TGCAGTGCTAGACCGGGGGCTGCCGAGCAGTACTTC. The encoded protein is CSARPGAAEQYF.

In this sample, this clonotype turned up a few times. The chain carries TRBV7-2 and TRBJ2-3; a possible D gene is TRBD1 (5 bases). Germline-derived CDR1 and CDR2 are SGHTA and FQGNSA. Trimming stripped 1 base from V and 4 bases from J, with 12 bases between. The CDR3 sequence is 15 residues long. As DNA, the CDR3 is TGTGCCAGCAGCTTAGGTCGGCTAGGGGCAGATACGCAGTATTTT. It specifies CASSLGRLGADTQYF.

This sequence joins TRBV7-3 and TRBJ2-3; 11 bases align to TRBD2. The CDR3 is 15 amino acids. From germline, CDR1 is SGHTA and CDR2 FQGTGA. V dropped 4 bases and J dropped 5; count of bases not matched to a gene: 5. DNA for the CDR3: TGTGCCAGCAGCTATAGCGGGGGGGCCCAAGATACGCAGTATTTT. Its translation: CASSYSGGAQDTQYF.

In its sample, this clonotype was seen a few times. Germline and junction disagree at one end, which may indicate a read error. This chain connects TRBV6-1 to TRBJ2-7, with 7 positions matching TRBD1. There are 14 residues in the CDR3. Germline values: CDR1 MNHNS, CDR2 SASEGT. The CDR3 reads CASTPDRSSSEQYF. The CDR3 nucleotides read TGTGCCAGCACACCGGACAGGTCGTCCTCCGAGCAGTACTTC.

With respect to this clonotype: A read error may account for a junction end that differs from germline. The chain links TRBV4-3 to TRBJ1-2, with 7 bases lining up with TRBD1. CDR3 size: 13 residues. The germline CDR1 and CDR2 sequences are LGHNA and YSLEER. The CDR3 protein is CASSPNRQGGYAF. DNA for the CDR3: TGCGCCAGCAGCCCAAACCGACAGGGCGGCTACGCCTTC.

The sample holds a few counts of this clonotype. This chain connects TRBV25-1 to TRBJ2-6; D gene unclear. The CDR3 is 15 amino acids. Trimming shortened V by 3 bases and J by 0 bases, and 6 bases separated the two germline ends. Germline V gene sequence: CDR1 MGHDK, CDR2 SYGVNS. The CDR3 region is CASSDTYSGANVLTF. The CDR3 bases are TGTGCCAGCAGTGATACCTACTCTGGGGCCAACGTCCTGACTTTC. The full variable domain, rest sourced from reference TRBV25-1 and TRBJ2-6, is EADIYQTPRYLVIGTGKKITLECSQTMGHDKMYWYQQDPGMELHLIHYSYGVNSTEKGDLSSESTVSRIRTEHFPLTLESARPSHTSQYLCASSDTYSGANVLTFGAGSRLTVL.

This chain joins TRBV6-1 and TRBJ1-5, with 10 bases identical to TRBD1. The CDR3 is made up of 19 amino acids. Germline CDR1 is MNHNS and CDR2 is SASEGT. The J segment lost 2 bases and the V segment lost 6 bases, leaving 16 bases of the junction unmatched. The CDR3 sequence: CASSQGPGTGDLGNQPQHF. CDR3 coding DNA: TGTGCCAGCAGCCAAGGTCCCGGGACAGGGGATTTGGGCAATCAGCCCCAGCATTTT.

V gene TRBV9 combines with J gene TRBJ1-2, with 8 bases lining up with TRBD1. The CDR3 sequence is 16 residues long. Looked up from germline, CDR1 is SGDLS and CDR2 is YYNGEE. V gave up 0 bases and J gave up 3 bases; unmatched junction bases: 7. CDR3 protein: CASSVEGTGGYYGYTF. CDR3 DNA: TGTGCCAGCAGCGTAGAAGGTACAGGGGGGTACTATGGCTACACCTTC.

The CDR3 spells CASSLSGSRGETQYF. In nucleotides, the CDR3 is TGTGCCAGCAGCTTGTCCGGGTCCCGGGGAGAGACCCAGTACTTC. V gene TRBV7-6 combines with J gene TRBJ2-5; tentative D call: TRBD2 (5 bases). The germline CDR1 and CDR2 sequences are SGHVS and FNYEAQ. Trimming cost V 3 bases and J 4 bases, with 15 bases left between them. The CDR3 runs 15 residues. Full variable domain (remainder filled in from reference TRBV7-6 and TRBJ2-5): GAGVSQSPRYKVTKRGQDVALRCDPISGHVSLYWYRQALGQGPEFLTYFNYEAQQDKSGLPNDRFSAERPEGSISTLTIQRTEQRDSAMYRCASSLSGSRGETQYFGPGTRLLVL.